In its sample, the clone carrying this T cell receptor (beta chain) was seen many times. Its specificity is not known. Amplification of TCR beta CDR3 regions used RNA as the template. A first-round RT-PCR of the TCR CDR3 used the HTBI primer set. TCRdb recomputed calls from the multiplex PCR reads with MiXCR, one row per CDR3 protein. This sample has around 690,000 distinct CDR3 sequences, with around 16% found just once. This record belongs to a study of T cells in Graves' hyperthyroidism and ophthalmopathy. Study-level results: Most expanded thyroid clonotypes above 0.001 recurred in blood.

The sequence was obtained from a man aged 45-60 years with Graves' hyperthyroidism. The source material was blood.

In DNA form, the CDR3 reads TGTGCCAGCAGTTACTCGACTTTTTACCGACCTATTGACGGGGAGCTGTTTTTT. The encoded protein is CASSYSTFYRPIDGELFF. V is TRBV6-5 and J is TRBJ2-2; the D is unclear. The CDR3 totals 18 residues. Per the germline V gene, CDR1 is MNHEY and CDR2 is SVGAGI. Between the trimmed V and J ends, which lost 0 bases and 7 bases, there was a span of 21 bases.